A selection of T cell receptor beta chains follows, all from one sample in a study of blood T cells in healthy people across ages. TCRdb used MiXCR to reprocess the 5' RACE reads, holding one entry per CDR3 protein. Counted here are more than 650,000 distinct CDR3 sequences, about 26% occurring once; the ten biggest clones make up 3%. The same data also contributed to another study, on T cells of mothers and their children.

The sample comprised blood. The origin of the receptors is a boy aged 5-17 years in good health. Each CDR3 is given with its conserved first and last residue. A D gene is named only where the DNA matches it firmly. A row's size may be missing; if present it is once, few, many or a size class.

d_call,clone_size,j_call,v_call,cdr3_nt,cdr3_aa
.,.,TRBJ1-3,TRBV7-6,TGTGCCAGCAGCTTAGGGGCAGGCCAACTCTCTGGAAACACCATATATTTT,CASSLGAGQLSGNTIYF
.,.,TRBJ2-7,TRBV6-2/TRBV6-3,TGTGCCAGCAGTTCGACCGAGGACTGGTCCTACGAGCAGTACTTC,CASSSTEDWSYEQYF
.,few,TRBJ2-7,TRBV7-9,TGTGCCAGCAGCCCCAGACTATCGGCGGACCGGGACGAGCAGTACTTC,CASSPRLSADRDEQYF
TRBD1,.,TRBJ2-3,TRBV28,TGTGCCAGTCTTACAGGGGTTAAGGATACGCAGTATTTT,CASLTGVKDTQYF
.,.,TRBJ1-3,TRBV5-1,TGCGCCAGCACCCTTAGGGGCAGAACCTCTGGAAACACCATATATTTT,CASTLRGRTSGNTIYF
.,few,TRBJ2-2,TRBV12-3/TRBV12-4,TGTGCCAGCAGACTAGTATCGAACACCGGGGAGCTGTTTTTT,CASRLVSNTGELFF
.,few,TRBJ2-1,TRBV7-6,TGTGCCAGCAGCTTAGAATCCGGACATAGCTCCTACAATGAGCAGTTCTTC,CASSLESGHSSYNEQFF
.,few,TRBJ1-1,TRBV20-1,TGCAGTGCCCGCGGGTGGGGCGCTTTCTTT,CSARGWGAFF
TRBD1,once,TRBJ2-1,TRBV3-1,TGTGCCAGCAGCCAAACAGGGGGCCGAGAGCAGTTCTTC,CASSQTGGREQFF
.,.,TRBJ2-7,TRBV5-6,TGTGCCAGCAGCTTGGAGGGGGGCCAAGCCCGTGCCTACGAGCAGTACTTC,CASSLEGGQARAYEQYF
.,.,TRBJ2-5,TRBV27,TGTGCCAGCAGTTCAGGGACTTCCCGGACCCAGTACTTC,CASSSGTSRTQYF
TRBD2,.,TRBJ2-1,TRBV6-1,TGTGCCAGCAGTGAAGTGGGACTAGCGGGGTCCTACAATGAGCAGTTCTTC,CASSEVGLAGSYNEQFF
TRBD1,.,TRBJ1-2,TRBV6-5,TGTGCCAGCAGTTCCCCCCGACAGGGGGGCTATGGCTACACCTTC,CASSSPRQGGYGYTF
.,.,TRBJ2-3,TRBV11-2,TGTGCCAGCAGCTTATTTTTGGTTGAGACCCAGTACTTT,CASSLFLVETQYF
.,few,TRBJ1-5,TRBV7-9,TGTGCCAGCGCAGGGGACAGCAATCAGCCCCAGCATTTT,CASAGDSNQPQHF
.,.,TRBJ2-7,TRBV27,TGTGCCAGCAGTTTATCCCGGGACTCCTACGAGCAGTACTTC,CASSLSRDSYEQYF
TRBD2,.,TRBJ2-1,TRBV20-1,TGCAGGGTTCCGGGACTAGCAGTAAGGAATGAGCAGTTCTTC,CRVPGLAVRNEQFF